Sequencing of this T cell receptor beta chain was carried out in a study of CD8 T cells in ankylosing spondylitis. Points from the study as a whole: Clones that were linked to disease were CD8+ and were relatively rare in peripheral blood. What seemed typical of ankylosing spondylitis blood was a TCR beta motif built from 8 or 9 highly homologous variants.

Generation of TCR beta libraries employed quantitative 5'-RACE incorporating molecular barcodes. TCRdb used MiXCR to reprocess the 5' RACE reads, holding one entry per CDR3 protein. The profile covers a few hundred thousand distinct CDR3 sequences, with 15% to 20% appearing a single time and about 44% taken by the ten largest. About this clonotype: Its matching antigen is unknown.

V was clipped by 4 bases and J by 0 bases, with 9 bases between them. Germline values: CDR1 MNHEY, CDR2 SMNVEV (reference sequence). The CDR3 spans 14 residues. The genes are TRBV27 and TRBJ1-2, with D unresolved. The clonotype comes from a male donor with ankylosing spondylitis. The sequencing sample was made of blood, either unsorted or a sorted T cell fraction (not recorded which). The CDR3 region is CASSSSGANYGYTF. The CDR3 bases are TGTGCCAGCAGTTCCAGTGGGGCTAACTATGGCTACACCTTC.